This entry lists 5 T cell receptor beta chains sequenced from one sample in a study of T-cell memory formation after mild COVID-19. TCRdb processed the 5' RACE reads anew with MiXCR; each CDR3 protein has one entry. The sample records under 200,000 distinct CDR3 sequences, 10% to 15% being singletons. Material: PBMCs or a T cell subset sorted from them (not recorded which). Receptor source: a man aged 18 to 29 who had mild COVID-19 (a few samples of this study predate the infection). Cell type and time point are not known.

The chain combines TRBV20-1 with TRBJ2-1; TRBD2 might be the D (6 bases). Germline loops: CDR1 DFQATT, CDR2 SNEGSKA (reference sequence). CDR3 length equals 15 residues. The ends were cut back, 2 bases at V and 1 base at J, with 12 bases in the middle. The CDR3 here is CSARNIAESYNEQFF. The CDR3 DNA follows: TGCAGTGCTAGAAATATAGCGGAGTCCTACAATGAGCAGTTCTTC.

The chain links TRBV19 to TRBJ1-1; D gene ambiguous. Trimming shortened V by 4 bases and J by 6 bases, and 27 bases separated the two germline ends. The CDR3 is made up of 18 amino acids. Germline V gene sequence: CDR1 LNHDA, CDR2 SQIVND (reference sequence). This CDR3 reads CASSTQTHVGGFSAEAFF. The CDR3 nucleotides are TGTGCCAGTAGTACTCAGACCCACGTAGGAGGCTTTAGCGCTGAAGCTTTCTTT.

The CDR3 is CASSTQGSNQPQHF. The CDR3 DNA is TGTGCCAGCAGCACGCAGGGTAGCAATCAGCCCCAGCATTTT. This chain uses TRBV2 with TRBJ1-5; possibly TRBD1 for D (5 bases). The CDR3 is made up of 14 amino acids. V was cut by 6 bases and J by 0 bases, with 9 bases left in between. Germline V gives CDR1 SNHLY, CDR2 FYNNEI.

This clonotype appeared a few times. The chain uses TRBV7-2 and TRBJ1-2; 8 bases align to TRBD1. Germline-derived CDR1 and CDR2 are SGHTA and FQGNSA. The J segment lost 1 base and the V segment lost 4 bases, leaving 11 bases of the junction unmatched. CDR3 size: 17 residues. The CDR3, as DNA: TGTGCCAGCAGCTCCACGTTTCTACAGGGGGTTAACTATGGCTACACCTTC. Its translation is CASSSTFLQGVNYGYTF. Full variable domain (rest looked up from reference TRBV7-2 and TRBJ1-2): GAGVSQSPSNKVTEKGKDVELRCDPISGHTALYWYRQSLGQGLEFLIYFQGNSAPDKSGLPSDRFSAERTGGSVSTLTIQRTQQEDSAVYLCASSSTFLQGVNYGYTFGSGTRLTVV.

The chain has TRBV7-2 and TRBJ2-1, with 7 nucleotides matching TRBD2. The CDR3 covers 13 residues. Trimming at V came to 7 bases and at J to 8 bases, leaving 8 bases not matched to a gene. Germline V gene sequence: CDR1 SGHTA, CDR2 FQGNSA. This CDR3 is CASNPGGGDEQFF. CDR3 nucleotide sequence: TGTGCCAGCAACCCGGGGGGTGGAGATGAGCAGTTCTTC.